This T cell receptor (beta chain) derives from a study of T cells in women clearing cervical HPV infection (dated by TCRdb to the late 2010s). With regard to the full study: The cases were 25 women with histologically confirmed HPV16-related CIN3 or worse, and 2 of these cases were invasive cancers. Since only a few of the women had HLA typing available, the possibility that HLA type was acting as a confounder could not be ruled out. As quality controls, five blinded duplicates were added to each group, bringing the total to 60 or so samples made up of around 50 participants and 10 replicates. Median age was about 32 years in cases versus roughly 37 in controls, and baseline characteristics did not differ significantly. Blood from cases was drawn at the visit where the lesion was first identified, while blood from controls was drawn once the infection was no longer detected. This exploratory proof-of-principle case-control study, nested within the Guanacaste HPV Natural History Study in Costa Rica, compared TCR repertoires among women with different cervical HPV16 outcomes. In the parent cohort, approximately 9,900 women aged 18 or older were enrolled in Guanacaste, Costa Rica, during about 1992 to 1994 and then followed for six to eight years. For cases, the median interval between lesion detection and blood sampling was around 160 days, with an interquartile range of about 85 to 220 days. The approximately 26 controls were women who cleared a single incident HPV16 infection within 12 months without developing precancer or cancer. Cases and controls were matched on year of sample collection and on age within five years. Beyond this particular receptor, the publication reports: CIN3+ cases had significantly higher TCR repertoire richness than controls across sequencing depths, but evenness did not differ between the groups. Random forest classifiers that combined richness and V gene abundances separated cases from controls with an estimated AUC of approximately 0.79. Because the number of T cells per sample was unknown, the richness differences could reflect varying T-cell content rather than repertoire biology. TRBV6-7 relative abundance was lower in cases than in controls (about 0.099% versus 0.16%; Bonferroni P = 0.0008). The cross-sectional design could not show whether associations preceded infection or resulted from it; effector/memory subsets and HPV-specific T cells were not isolated.

Using the immunoSEQ assay, multiplex PCR amplified TCR beta CDR3 regions from an average of 1200 ng of genomic DNA per sample. Primer bias was corrected in the assay by using a complete synthetic TCR repertoire to establish an amplification baseline. Amplicons were sequenced on the Illumina platform. In the original analysis: Sequences were error-corrected by clustering with frequency ratios and a modified nearest-neighbor algorithm and were then analyzed in the immunoSEQ Analyzer with IMGT gene definitions. At each rarefaction depth, TCR richness and evenness were averaged across 20 rarefaction repeats, and any sample with fewer sequences than the depth was left out. Wilcoxon rank sum tests with FDR correction were used to compare relative abundances of V, D and J genes between the groups. Blinded duplicates gave an intraclass correlation of over 90% for TCR richness and an average of around 83% across 66 gene segments. TCRdb provides this immuneACCESS table in a form limited to in-frame rearrangements. Some clones are lacking; in checked studies, under half of them reflect an unresolved V gene, and why the rest are absent is not known. The V and J calls and clone size were taken over from that table, and D and trimming were inferred from the DNA. The sample table holds under 30,000 clones. Roughly 5.3% of the sample belongs to the ten largest clones.

From cysteine to phenylalanine, the CDR3 is 14 amino acids long. The CDR3 was read in part: 33 bases, with the frame set at base 1. Taken from the germline V gene, the CDR1 and CDR2 loops are SQVTM and ANQGSEA. V is clipped by 0 bases and J by 3 bases, and the sequence between their germline boundaries is 11 bases long. Details on this clone: Its antigen is not yet known. The missing CDR3 end, 3 residues past where the read stops, is filled in from the germline J gene.

Every participant had a single incident cervical HPV16 infection, and prevalent HPV16 infections were excluded. Cervical HPV DNA was detected with MY09/MY11 PCR, and genotyping was done by dot-blot hybridization. Fifteen mL of heparinized blood were centrifuged, and the buffy coat was aliquoted, frozen at -30°C, then stored at -80°C. Genomic DNA was extracted from buffy coat specimens using QIAGEN kits. Source material: blood buffy coat. The clonotype originates from a woman between 18 and 75 years old with a cervical HPV16 infection that either progressed to CIN3+ or cleared (not recorded which). This chain is built from TRBV29-1 and TRBJ1-1; TRBD1 is possibly the D segment (5 matching bases). The part of the CDR3 DNA that was read is TGCAGCGTTGAAGATCGGGCCAGGGACACTGAA. Its translation reads: CSVEDRARDTE. The complete CDR3 protein is CSVEDRARDTEAFF.